One sample yielded the 5 T cell receptor beta chains listed below, sequenced in a study of T cell repertoires in cytomegalovirus infection. TCRdb analysed the reads with MiXCR anew, one entry per CDR3 protein. Counted here are fewer than 350,000 distinct CDR3 sequences, 17% occurring once; the ten biggest clones make up around 13%. The sample taken for sequencing was PBMCs. The receptors come from a human donor in good health (CMV status not recorded). Some clones in this sample may be carry-over from other donors' samples.

This clonotype was detected many times. The chain recombines TRBV10-3 with TRBJ2-3; maybe TRBD2 (6 bases). The CDR3 runs 13 residues. With 6 bases removed from V and 6 bases from J, the gap between germline ends came to 13 bases. From germline, CDR1 is ENHRY and CDR2 SYGVKD. DNA of the CDR3: TGTGCCATCAGCTCGGGGGAGGCGGATACGCAGTATTTT. This codes for CAISSGEADTQYF.

This clonotype was counted only a few times. The chain recombines TRBV10-3 with TRBJ1-6; D gene ambiguous. Germline CDR1 reads ENHRY; CDR2 reads SYGVKD. The germline V and J ends were trimmed by 3 bases and 9 bases, with 15 bases remaining between them. The CDR3 runs 15 residues. The CDR3 protein is CAISDGVWLGSPLHF. The CDR3 nucleotides read TGTGCCATCAGTGATGGGGTTTGGTTGGGTTCACCCCTCCACTTT.

J is TRBJ2-1 and V is TRBV20-1; 11 positions match TRBD2. Germline CDR1 and CDR2: DFQATT and SNEGSKA (reference sequence). V dropped 4 bases and J dropped 2; count of bases not matched to a gene: 1. This CDR3 spans 14 amino acids. This CDR3 reads CSATGLAAYNEQFF. In DNA form, the CDR3 reads TGCAGTGCTACGGGACTAGCGGCCTACAATGAGCAGTTCTTC.

This clonotype turned up a few times. The CDR3: CASSPPGHLNQPQHF. The CDR3 nucleotides are TGTGCCAGCAGCCCCCCGGGACACCTCAATCAGCCCCAGCATTTT. The genes are TRBV7-2 and TRBJ1-5; D might be TRBD1 (6 bases). Germline V gives CDR1 SGHTA, CDR2 FQGNSA. V was shortened by 5 bases and J by 3 bases, with 14 bases between the two germline ends. This CDR3 contains 15 residues.

The chain links TRBV7-6 to TRBJ2-7, with a weak D call TRBD2 (5 bases). V was clipped by 4 bases and J by 0 bases, with 10 bases between them. Looked up from germline, CDR1 is SGHVS and CDR2 is FNYEAQ. The CDR3 spans 14 residues. DNA of the CDR3: TGTGCCAGCAGCTCGAGGGCCTCCTCCTACGAGCAGTACTTC. It specifies CASSSRASSYEQYF.